This section outlines one TCR beta chain sequence together with its context. As yet, its antigen is unknown. The record originates from a study of cytomegalovirus exposure and HLA in healthy donors. Study outcomes and limitations: The authors considered a cluster of highly shared sequence variants likely to be a sequencing artifact. Later analysis associated a missense DCLRE1C variant with TCR beta V- and J-gene trimming. In an earlier analysis, in roughly 600 donors, most V segments appeared productive either ~87% or ~30% of the time.

The PCR contained 60 Vbeta and 13 Jbeta primers. Produced via immunoSEQ multiplex PCR; TCRdb's table is partial and in-frame only. The sample table includes 100,000 to 150,000 clones. CDR1 and CDR2 from the germline V gene are LGHNA and YSLEER. This CDR3 has 19 residues. The V end lost 0 bases, the J end lost 0 bases, and 18 bases lay between the germline ends. The sample taken for sequencing was PBMCs. The rearrangement links TRBV4-3 to TRBJ2-4, with D possibly TRBD2 on 5 matching bases. The clonotype originates from a man between 18 and 35 years old in good health and CMV-seronegative. The CDR3 is CASSQDLAQGRIAKNIQYF. CDR3 coding DNA: TGCGCCAGCAGCCAAGATTTGGCCCAAGGGAGAATAGCCAAAAACATTCAGTACTTC.